The 16 T cell receptor beta chains listed next were all sequenced from one sample in a study of blood T cells in healthy people across ages. Alongside a J-beta primer mix, a sample-barcoded 5' primer served in a second PCR lasting about 6 to 11 cycles. TCRdb re-called the 5' RACE reads through MiXCR, storing one row per CDR3 protein. This sample has about 1.7 million distinct CDR3 sequences, with about 28% found just once. Source material: blood. Receptors originate from a woman aged 25-40 years in good health.

This clonotype was picked up a small number of times. The chain joins TRBV6-1 to TRBJ2-1; possibly TRBD2 for D (6 bases). CDR3 length: 14 amino acids. The V gene lost 8 bases and the J gene lost 5 bases, with 16 bases spanning the gap. CDR1 MNHNS and CDR2 SASEGT come from the germline V gene. In nucleotides, the CDR3 is TGTGCCAGCTCACGGCGGGGAGATGACAATGAGCAGTTCTTC. Protein: CASSRRGDDNEQFF.

Note on this clonotype: This could be a read error, since a much larger clone is one nucleotide away. The CDR3 is CASRNNRGHQPKHF. For the CDR3, the DNA is TGTGCCAGCAGAAATAACCGGGGACACCAGCCCAAGCATTTT. The chain links TRBV6-8 to TRBJ1-5; D is perhaps TRBD1 (6 bases). Germline lookup yields CDR1 MNHGY and CDR2 SAAAGT. The CDR3 runs 14 residues.

There are a few counts of this clonotype. Being one base from a much bigger clone, this may be a read error. The chain's CDR3 is CASSQASGGRGTQYF. In nucleotides, the CDR3 is TGTGCCAGCAGCCAGGCCTCGGGCGGACGCGGGACGCAGTATTTT. V usage is TRBV7-9 and J usage is TRBJ2-3, with a possible D match to TRBD2 (5 bases). The V end was cut by 5 bases, the J end by 9 bases, with 21 bases between. This CDR3 has 15 residues. The germline CDR1 and CDR2 sequences are SEHNR and FQNEAQ (reference sequence).

This clonotype was found a few times. V gene TRBV5-1 combines with J gene TRBJ2-3, with no clear D. Trimming removed 0 bases at V and 0 bases at J, with 8 bases between. CDR3 length: 15 amino acids. The germline gives CDR1 SGHRS, CDR2 YFSETQ. The CDR3 loop reads CASSLGAPSTDTQYF. The DNA for the CDR3 is TGCGCCAGCAGCTTGGGGGCTCCTAGCACAGATACGCAGTATTTT.

This sequence joins TRBV5-1 and TRBJ2-5; D not certain. Trimming shortened V by 4 bases and J by 9 bases, and 13 bases separated the two germline ends. CDR1 and CDR2 (germline): SGHRS, YFSETQ. The length of the CDR3 is 12 residues. Written as DNA, the CDR3 is TGCGCCAGCAGCGAATCTTCTGGGGCCCAGTACTTC. This gives the protein CASSESSGAQYF.

This chain joins TRBV28 and TRBJ1-5; 9 nucleotides line up with TRBD1. From germline, CDR1 is MDHEN and CDR2 SYDVKM. There are 17 residues in the CDR3. Losses at the gene ends were 4 bases for V and 1 base for J; bases not matched to a gene: 8. CDR3 nucleotides: TGTGCCAGCAGTTCACTGCGAGGACAGGGGAGCAATCAGCCCCAGCATTTT. Translated, it gives CASSSLRGQGSNQPQHF.

There are a few counts of this clonotype. J is TRBJ2-1 and V is TRBV4-1; no reliable D call. Trimming took 4 bases from V and 0 from J, leaving 13 bases between them. Per germline, CDR1 MGHRA and CDR2 YSYEKL. This CDR3 is 16 amino acids long. Written as DNA, the CDR3 is TGCGCCAGCAGCCTAGATACAGTGAACTCCTACAATGAGCAGTTCTTC. This codes for CASSLDTVNSYNEQFF.

This clonotype was detected a few times. The rearrangement links TRBV30 to TRBJ1-2, with unresolved D. Trimming left V 5 bases short and J 0 bases short, with 10 bases between. Germline V gene data show CDR1 as GTSNPN and CDR2 as SVGIG (reference sequence). This CDR3 has 13 residues. CDR3 sequence: CAWRDQANYGYTF. As DNA, the CDR3 is TGTGCCTGGCGAGACCAGGCTAACTATGGCTACACCTTC.

V usage is TRBV20-1 and J usage is TRBJ2-5; TRBD2 agrees at 16 bases. CDR1 is DFQATT and CDR2 is SNEGSKA in the germline V gene (reference sequence). V shed 4 bases and J 2 bases; nucleotides not matched to a gene: 19. The CDR3 spans 21 residues. This chain's CDR3 is CSANRFVPGLAGGPLQETQYF. For the CDR3, the DNA is TGCAGTGCTAACAGATTTGTCCCGGGACTAGCGGGAGGGCCACTTCAAGAGACCCAGTACTTC.

The chain combines TRBV20-1 with TRBJ2-5; a weak D match, TRBD2 (6 bases). Trimming pared 0 bases from V and 5 bases from J, leaving 13 bases between. CDR1 is DFQATT, CDR2 SNEGSKA, per germline (reference sequence). The CDR3 is 14 residues long. The CDR3 protein is CSARDLSGRETQYF. The DNA for the CDR3 is TGCAGTGCTAGAGACCTTAGCGGCAGGGAGACCCAGTACTTC.

The V gene is TRBV30, the J gene TRBJ2-5; D is unclear. Per germline, CDR1 GTSNPN and CDR2 SVGIG (reference sequence). There are 13 residues in the CDR3. Trimming left V 2 bases short and J 0 bases short, with 7 bases between. The CDR3 bases are TGTGCCTGGAGTCGGGCTAACCAAGAGACCCAGTACTTC. It is translated as CAWSRANQETQYF. The full variable domain, with the rest looked up from reference TRBV30 and TRBJ2-5, is SQTIHQWPATLVQPVGSPLSLECTVEGTSNPNLYWYRQAAGRGLQLLFYSVGIGQISSEVPQNLSASRPQDRQFILSSKKLLLSDSGFYLCAWSRANQETQYFGPGTRLLVL.

The chain uses TRBV5-1 and TRBJ1-6; 8 positions match TRBD1. CDR3 length: 15 residues. V lost 0 bases and J lost 8; bases outside the gene matches: 4. CDR1 and CDR2 from the germline V gene are SGHRS and YFSETQ. CDR3 amino acids: CASSLDDRGYSPLHF. The DNA for the CDR3 is TGCGCCAGCAGCTTGGACGACAGGGGCTATTCACCCCTCCACTTT.

About this clonotype itself: A much larger clonotype is one base distant, so this may be a read error. The chain recombines TRBV7-9 with TRBJ2-7; no clear D. Germline CDR1 is SEHNR and CDR2 is FQNEAQ (reference sequence). This CDR3 comprises 12 residues. Trimming cost V 4 bases and J 6 bases, with 10 bases left between them. The CDR3 DNA follows: TGTGCCAGCAGCTCAGAAGTGGCCGAGCAGTACTTC. As protein: CASSSEVAEQYF.

This clonotype was picked up a small number of times. The chain carries TRBV20-1 and TRBJ2-5; tentatively, D is TRBD1 or TRBD2 (6 bases each). The V gene lost 0 bases and the J gene lost 7 bases, with 12 bases spanning the gap. Germline assignment: CDR1 DFQATT and CDR2 SNEGSKA (reference sequence). The CDR3 is made up of 13 amino acids. The CDR3 DNA reads TGCAGTGCTAGAGATGGGGGGCAGCGGACCCAGTACTTC. Amino acid sequence: CSARDGGQRTQYF.

In its sample, this clonotype was seen many times. The chain carries TRBV6-1 and TRBJ2-7; 7 positions agree with TRBD1. This CDR3 has 16 amino acids. CDR1 is MNHNS and CDR2 is SASEGT in the germline V gene. J was trimmed by 3 bases and V by 2 bases; bases with no gene match: 10. The CDR3 DNA is TGTGCCAGCAGTGAAAGATCGGACAGGATATACTACGAGCAGTACTTC. Amino acids: CASSERSDRIYYEQYF.

This clonotype has ten or more counts. The chain has TRBV12-3 or TRBV12-4 and TRBJ2-7; D remains unclear. The CDR3 loop spans 11 amino acids. V dropped 4 bases and J dropped 5 bases, with 6 bases sitting between them. CDR3 DNA sequence: TGTGCCAGCAGTTCGCAGAACGAGCAGTACTTC. Residues: CASSSQNEQYF.